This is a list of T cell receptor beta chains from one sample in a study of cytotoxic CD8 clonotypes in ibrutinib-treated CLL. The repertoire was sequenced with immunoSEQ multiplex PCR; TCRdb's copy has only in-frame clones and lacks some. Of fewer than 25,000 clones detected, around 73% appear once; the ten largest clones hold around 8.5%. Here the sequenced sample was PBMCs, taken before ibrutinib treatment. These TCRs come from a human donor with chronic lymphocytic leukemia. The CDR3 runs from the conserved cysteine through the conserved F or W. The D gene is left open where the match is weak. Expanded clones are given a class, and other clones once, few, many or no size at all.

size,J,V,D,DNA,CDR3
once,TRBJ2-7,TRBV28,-,TGTGCCAGCAGTTCCCATTACGAGCAGTACTTC,CASSSHYEQYF
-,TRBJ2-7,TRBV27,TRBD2,TGTGCCAGCAGTTCGTCAGGACTAGCGGGAGGGCGCGAGCAGTACTTC,CASSSSGLAGGREQYF
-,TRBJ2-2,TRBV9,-,TGTGCCAGCAGCGTAGCGACATCATTCACCGGGGAGCTGTTTTTT,CASSVATSFTGELFF
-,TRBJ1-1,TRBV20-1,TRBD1,TGCAGTGCCCACAGGGGCCCTGAAGCTTTCTTT,CSAHRGPEAFF
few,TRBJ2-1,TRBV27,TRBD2,TGTGCCAGCAGTTTAAAAGGACTAGCTTTGAATGAGCAGTTCTTC,CASSLKGLALNEQFF
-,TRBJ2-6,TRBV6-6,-,TGTGCCAGCGGGTCCCTCAGAGGGTCCGTCCTGACTTTC,CASGSLRGSVLTF
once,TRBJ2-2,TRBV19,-,TGTGCCAGTAGTAGGCAAGCACAGAAACACACCGGGGAGCTGTTTTTT,CASSRQAQKHTGELFF
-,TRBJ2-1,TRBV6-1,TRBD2,TGTGCCAGCAGTGAAATAAGCGGGAGACTCAATGAGCAGTTCTTC,CASSEISGRLNEQFF
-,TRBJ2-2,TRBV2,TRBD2,TGTGCCAGCGGCGGGAGGGGGAACACCGGGGAGCTGTTTTTT,CASGGRGNTGELFF
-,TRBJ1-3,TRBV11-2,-,TGTGCCAGCAGCCGTATGAGTTCTGGAAACACCATATATTTT,CASSRMSSGNTIYF
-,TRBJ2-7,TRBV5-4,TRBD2,TGTGCCAGCAGCTCCGTAGCGGGAGGTTCCTACGAGCAGTACTTC,CASSSVAGGSYEQYF
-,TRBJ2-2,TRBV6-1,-,TGTGCCAGCAGTGAAGCGCAGGCTGGGAACACCGGGGAGCTGTTTTTT,CASSEAQAGNTGELFF
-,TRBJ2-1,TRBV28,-,TGTGCCAGCAGACCGGCAGGGAGCAGCTCCTACAATGAGCAGTTCTTC,CASRPAGSSSYNEQFF
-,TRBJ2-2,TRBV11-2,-,TGTGCCAGCAGCTTAGCTGGAGGGGACACCGGGGAGCTGTTTTTT,CASSLAGGDTGELFF
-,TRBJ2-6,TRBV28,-,TGTGCCAGTCTCCCATGGGGCTCTGGGGCCAACGTCCTGACTTTC,CASLPWGSGANVLTF
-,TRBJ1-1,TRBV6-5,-,TGTGCCAGCAGTTACTCGAATACAGCGAACACTGAAGCTTTCTTT,CASSYSNTANTEAFF
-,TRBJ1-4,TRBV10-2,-,TGCGCCAGCAGCGTTAATGAAAAACTGTTTTTT,CASSVNEKLFF
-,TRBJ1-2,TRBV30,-,TGTGCCTGGAGTGTCGGCTATGGCTACACCTTC,CAWSVGYGYTF
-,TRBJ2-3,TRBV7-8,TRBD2,TGTGCCAGCAGCTTAGAGGCTATTGGCGGGAGAGGGTTTAGCACAGATACGCAGTATTTT,CASSLEAIGGRGFSTDTQYF